One T cell receptor beta chain is described in this entry. The antigen this receptor binds is unknown. Receptor libraries were prepared by the immunoSEQ multiplex PCR assay. For the multiplex PCR, a mixture combining 60 forward primers for TCR Vbeta segments and 13 reverse primers for TCR Jbeta segments was used. Amplification of the CDR3 region of rearranged TCR beta genes was performed with a multiplex PCR assay on genomic DNA. The Illumina HiSeq System was used to sequence the amplified TCR beta libraries as 87-base-pair reads. The paper's processing steps were these. In a later analysis, around 80 million unique TCR beta chains were counted across the approximately 640 repertoires, and around 10 million of these chains were shared by at least two donors. Raw reads were error-corrected and collapsed into unique sequences by a nearest-neighbor algorithm in which closely related sequences were merged to remove PCR and sequencing errors. V, D and J gene segments were assigned by aligning CDR3 sequences to IMGT reference sequences. Each retained sequence needed at least a six-nucleotide match to both a V gene segment and a J gene segment. A rearrangement was called productive if the CDR3 had no stop codons and remained in frame with V and J, and every other rearrangement was called non-productive. Following IMGT convention, CDR3 was defined as the stretch from the second conserved V-encoded cysteine to the conserved J-encoded phenylalanine. In an earlier analysis of 550 to 650 of the donors, sequences lacking an unambiguous match to a single V gene segment were excluded. In an earlier analysis of more than 500 of the donors, a V segment was called functional when productive rearrangements were above 56.7%, and segregating when the standard deviation between donors exceeded 5%. A statistical classification framework was built for diagnosing cytomegalovirus status from the catalog of TCR beta chain sequences. V and J gene assignment, in a later analysis, came from comparing TCR nucleotide sequences with IMGT/GENE-DB human TR gene sequences. Using the TCRdist pipeline, a later analysis assigned CDR3 sequences along with most-parsimonious VDJ recombination scenarios. In a later analysis, every TCR beta chain was defined by the combination of its CDR3 amino acid sequence and its V-gene family, and reads without a unique V-gene family were dropped. As a way to deal with suspected cross-contamination and a sequencing artifact, a later analysis dropped 450 to 700 nucleotide sequences that were highly shared and had low generation probability. For each public chain, a later analysis derived a clonal expansion index from normalized ranks of inferred template counts within each repertoire. Generation probabilities in a later analysis came from a VDJ recombination model fitted to out-of-frame rearrangements, and those results were checked against IGoR. A later analysis scored TCR-TCR, TCR-HLA and TCR-CMV co-occurrence with hypergeometric tests, applying a repertoire-size bias correction to TCR pairs. A later analysis estimated false discovery rates by permuting HLA or CMV assignments 20 times. In a later analysis, co-occurring TCRs were grouped with DBSCAN, and TCRdist sequence similarity was added when clustering was performed within HLA-allele-positive subsets. For co-occurrence clustering, repertoires with fewer than 30,000 or more than 120,000 public chains were excluded, along with about five repertoires with anomalous nucleotide sharing. As stored in TCRdb, this immuneACCESS dataset retains in-frame rearrangements with V and J assigned. A fraction of the clones does not appear; measured against another copy, unresolved V genes explain less than half of the discrepancy, and the remainder lacks a known reason. The V and J calls and the clone size are those of that table, but D and trimming were determined from the DNA. The sample table records about 170,000 clones. Of the sample, about 0.81% falls within the top ten clones.

The cohort comprised hundreds of healthy bone marrow donors. All cohort members were sampled while nominally healthy, although unrecorded immune exposures were likely present. The donor was CMV seropositive and was included in the group of 250 to 300 seropositive cohort members. Every donor gave a peripheral blood sample, and the peripheral blood mononuclear cells from that sample were used for TCR beta sequencing. Genomic DNA was extracted from the blood cell samples with the Qiagen DNeasy Blood Extraction Kit. This specimen belongs to a study of cytomegalovirus exposure and HLA in healthy donors (dated by TCRdb to 2016 to 2017). Broadly, across the study: An earlier analysis of several hundred of the donors reported about 280 Gb of sequence data and approximately 120 million unique TCR beta sequences obtained from approximately 180 million T cells. Donor age, sex, ethnicity and CMV serostatus were collected together with the repertoire data. Several DR-DQ haplotypes were treated as single units for association and clustering because of strong linkage in the cohort. An early release that covered about 600 HLA-typed donors contained approximately 290 gigabases of sequencing data and roughly 84 million unique TCR sequences. The genetic ancestry cluster associated with self-reported Caucasian donors included roughly four fifths of the 300 to 400 genotyped donors. The number of donors typed differed by locus, with 629-630 for A, B, C, DRB1 and DQB1, approximately 500 for DQA1, 606 for DPA1, and 450 to 480 for DPB1. The study was designed to test whether signatures of past pathogen exposure could be identified by cataloging public T cell receptors. In the later analysis, no new phenotypic data were used to find candidate immune exposures; instead, reliance was placed on TCR beta sequences and their occurrence across donors. All discovery cohort repertoires had been generated on a single sequencing platform. Among over 350 genotyped donors of the cohort, an average of approximately 250,000 unique TCR beta nucleotide sequences were sequenced per donor, around 20% of them non-productive. Both class I and class II loci were covered by HLA typing, at four-digit resolution. The T cell repertoires of 666 subjects were profiled by immunosequencing and related to cytomegalovirus serostatus. Besides the first cohort of roughly 700 subjects, a separate validation cohort made up of 120 different subjects was used. An earlier analysis of approximately 640 of the donors applied high-throughput TCR beta sequencing to assess whether each TCR beta V gene segment acted as functional or pseudogenic. To predict cytomegalovirus infection status, the study brought together high-throughput TCR immunosequencing, statistical association of individual TCRs with disease status, and machine learning. In a later genetic analysis, genome-wide SNP genotypes for about 65% of the roughly 670 donors were used, and that subset was treated as a discovery cohort. In a later analysis, previously published TCR beta repertoires from roughly 710 donors were re-analyzed and high-resolution HLA genotyping was added so that TCR occurrence patterns could be studied.

Reading the germline V gene gives CDR1 SGHRS and CDR2 YFSETQ. V is cut back by 5 bases and J by 3 bases, with 2 bases in the junction unmatched. The CDR3, from cysteine to phenylalanine, totals 13 residues. Just the 39-base CDR3 DNA is kept, in frame starting at base 1. General conclusions and limits of the study: Because some donors lacked HLA typing at each locus, the association tests relied only on the typed subset. In a later genetic analysis, a missense DCLRE1C variant was associated with V-gene and J-gene trimming of TCR beta chains, and the association was replicated in an independent cohort. In the study, 164 TCR beta chains were listed as associated with cytomegalovirus. A cluster of highly shared sequence variants was judged likely to be a technical artifact of the sequencing pipeline. A later analysis associated about 16,000 TCR beta sequences with specific HLA alleles at a false discovery rate of 0.05. A later genetic analysis reported fewer N-insertions in productive TCRs among donors in an Asian-associated ancestry cluster than the roughly 700-donor mean. The only immune exposure information available for the cohort was CMV serostatus. Most TCR sequences were seen in very few donors, while some public TCRs were found in many individuals. According to a later analysis, parvovirus B19, influenza, CMV and Epstein-Barr virus appeared linked to several top co-occurrence clusters. In a later analysis, the rate of TCR association differed among HLA loci, with DRB1 alleles having the most associated TCRs and HLA-C alleles having the fewest. It was suggested by the authors that the approach could potentially be generalized to other disease states and immunological phenotypes. In an earlier analysis of 587 of the donors, most TCR beta V segments appeared in productive rearrangements about 87% or about 30% of the time, broadly matching IMGT annotations. In this cohort, only TCR beta chains were sequenced, and detectable features were limited by the absence of alpha or paired-chain data. In a later analysis, HLA-associated TCR beta chains showed more clonal expansion and lower generation probabilities than non-associated chains that were equally common. The earlier analysis of approximately 560 of the donors excluded approximately 17 rarely observed V segments, including chromosome 9 orphons, because counts were too low. In both the original and validation cohorts, the classifier was reported to diagnose cytomegalovirus status with high specificity and sensitivity. A further reported finding was that TCR beta sequences accurately predicted the HLA-A and HLA-B alleles for most subjects in the first cohort. Strong co-occurrence of HLA alleles, especially DR and DQ, made assigning TCR associations to individual alleles difficult. A few of the identified cytomegalovirus-associated TCR beta chains were confirmed in vitro to be specific for cytomegalovirus antigens. Correlated functional status among segregating V segments might be attributable to linkage disequilibrium, but an unknown experimental factor could not be ruled out. Sequencing depth was assumed to be roughly uniform across donors in the presence/absence analyses, though that assumption may not hold. A later analysis found that most CMV-associated TCR beta chains appeared HLA-restricted, with HLA associations seemingly driven largely by CMV exposure. Some IMGT-functional V segments, including TRBV6-2 and TRBV6-3, could not be told apart with the 87-base-pair reads, so those segments were excluded.

Sequencing input: PBMCs. This receptor chain uses TRBV5-1 and TRBJ2-7, with 10 middle bases fitting TRBD2. The receptor was isolated from a woman aged 18 to 35 in good health and CMV-seropositive. The DNA is TGCGCCAGCAGTGTAGCGGGGGGCTACGAGCAGTACTTC. It specifies CASSVAGGYEQYF.